A single sample is the source of the 32 T cell receptor beta chains below, sequenced in a study of T cell responses to AZD1222 COVID-19 vaccine. Clones were read by immunoSEQ multiplex PCR, and TCRdb kept only the in-frame ones, dropping some. In the table there are about 85,000 clones, 80% to 90% of which are singletons. The specimen comprised peripheral blood, sampled on day 0 of AZD1222 vaccination. Receptors originate from an adult in good health.

The chain couples TRBV6-5 to TRBJ1-5; 7 positions match TRBD1. The CDR3 sequence is 14 residues long. Germline loops: CDR1 MNHEY, CDR2 SVGAGI. With V trimmed by 7 bases and J by 1 base, 4 bases remained unmatched. The CDR3 protein is CASTKTGSNQPQHF. The CDR3 DNA reads as TGTGCCAGCACCAAGACAGGGAGCAATCAGCCCCAGCATTTT.

This chain uses TRBV19 with TRBJ1-1; D is undetermined. Trimming stripped 5 bases from V and 0 bases from J, with 10 bases between. Germline V CDR1 and CDR2: LNHDA, SQIVND (reference sequence). This CDR3 is 14 amino acids long. CDR3 bases: TGTGCCAGTAGTCGAGTGTACTTGAACACTGAAGCTTTCTTT. Its translation: CASSRVYLNTEAFF.

The rearrangement uses TRBV7-2 and TRBJ1-3, with a tentative D call TRBD1 (5 bases). Trimming left V 5 bases short and J 8 bases short, with 16 bases between. The CDR3 has 14 residues. Germline V gene data show CDR1 as SGHTA and CDR2 as FQGNSA. The DNA for the CDR3 is TGTGCCAGCAGCAGGCTGGGGGGGGGTGACACCATATATTTT. Protein product: CASSRLGGGDTIYF.

In its sample, this clone was seen a few times. This chain uses TRBV30 with TRBJ1-6; 9 positions match TRBD1. This CDR3 comprises 14 residues. V shed 4 bases and J 6 bases; nucleotides not matched to a gene: 4. Germline V gene sequence: CDR1 GTSNPN, CDR2 SVGIG (reference sequence). This CDR3 is CAWKQGASNSPLHF. DNA of the CDR3: TGTGCCTGGAAACAGGGGGCGTCTAATTCACCCCTCCACTTT.

This clone was detected only a few times. The chain links TRBV7-3 to TRBJ2-1; 9 nucleotides line up with TRBD2. CDR3 size: 16 residues. Germline CDR1 and CDR2: SGHTA and FQGTGA. The junction had 7 bases not matched to a gene; V was cut back by 2 bases and J by 5 bases. The CDR3, as DNA: TGTGCCAGCAGCTTAGCTCCTAGCGGGATCGACAATGAGCAGTTCTTC. Amino acid sequence: CASSLAPSGIDNEQFF.

The chain is built from TRBV7-8 and TRBJ2-7; TRBD1 is a possible D gene (6 bases). The CDR3 length is 16 residues. Germline CDR1 is SGHVS and CDR2 is FQNEAQ. V lost 2 bases and J 5 bases, leaving 19 bases between the germline ends. CDR3 sequence reads: CASSLNPPRGTHEQYF. Here the CDR3 DNA reads TGTGCCAGCAGCTTAAATCCCCCCAGGGGAACCCACGAGCAGTACTTC.

The chain is built from TRBV5-4 and TRBJ1-2; D uncertain. Trimming shortened V by 0 bases and J by 5 bases, and 11 bases separated the two germline ends. The CDR3 consists of 14 residues. From germline, CDR1 is SGHNT and CDR2 YYREEE (reference sequence). The CDR3 spells CASSLARGEYGYTF. Here the CDR3 DNA reads TGTGCCAGCAGCTTGGCCCGGGGTGAATATGGCTACACCTTC. Full variable domain (rest looked up from reference TRBV5-4 and TRBJ1-2): ETGVTQSPTHLIKTRGQQVTLRCSSQSGHNTVSWYQQALGQGPQFIFQYYREEENGRGNFPPRFSGLQFPNYSSELNVNALELDDSALYLCASSLARGEYGYTFGSGTRLTVV.

The rearrangement links TRBV2 to TRBJ1-2; no definite D call. This CDR3 contains 12 residues. CDR1 and CDR2 (germline): SNHLY, FYNNEI. Trimming stripped 4 bases from V and 5 bases from J, with 8 bases between. CDR3 sequence reads: CASSAGFYGYTF. The CDR3 DNA sequence: TGTGCCAGCAGTGCCGGGTTTTATGGCTACACCTTC.

The CDR3 reads CASSDPRRGISNQPQHF. CDR3 sequence (DNA): TGTGCCAGCAGTGATCCCCGCAGGGGGATTAGCAATCAGCCCCAGCATTTT. The chain recombines TRBV2 with TRBJ1-5, with 7 bases fitting TRBD1. Germline CDR1 reads SNHLY; CDR2 reads FYNNEI. J gave up 0 bases and V 3 bases, and 8 bases lay outside the gene matches. The CDR3 loop spans 17 amino acids. Variable domain in full (rest from reference TRBV2 and TRBJ1-5): EPEVTQTPSHQVTQMGQEVILRCVPISNHLYFYWYRQILGQKVEFLVSFYNNEISEKSEIFDDQFSVERPDGSNFTLKIRSTKLEDSAMYFCASSDPRRGISNQPQHFGDGTRLSIL.

The chain uses TRBV9 and TRBJ2-7; D is undetermined. This CDR3 spans 17 amino acids. Germline values: CDR1 SGDLS, CDR2 YYNGEE. Trimming stripped 4 bases from V and 4 bases from J, with 24 bases between. The CDR3 here is CASSHDPLATQTYEQYF. CDR3 DNA: TGTGCCAGCAGCCATGACCCCCTCGCGACACAGACTTACGAGCAGTACTTC.

The rearrangement uses TRBV9 and TRBJ2-7; the D gene is possibly TRBD2 (6 bases). The germline CDR1 and CDR2 sequences are SGDLS and YYNGEE. Trimming left V 5 bases short and J 7 bases short, with 16 bases between. CDR3 size: 13 residues. CDR3 DNA: TGTGCCAGCAGGGCCGGACTAACGGGGGAGCAGTACTTC. Translated, it gives CASRAGLTGEQYF.

In its sample, this clone was seen a few times. This chain uses TRBV7-2 with TRBJ2-3; TRBD1 matches at 8 bases. Germline trimming cut 8 bases from V and 5 bases from J; bases unmatched to any gene: 6. Germline-derived CDR1 and CDR2 are SGHTA and FQGNSA. This CDR3 is built from 13 residues. CDR3: CASASGGKDTQYF. CDR3 coding DNA: TGTGCCAGCGCCTCAGGGGGCAAAGATACGCAGTATTTT. Full variable domain (outside the CDR3, taken from reference TRBV7-2 and TRBJ2-3): GAGVSQSPSNKVTEKGKDVELRCDPISGHTALYWYRQSLGQGLEFLIYFQGNSAPDKSGLPSDRFSAERTGGSVSTLTIQRTQQEDSAVYLCASASGGKDTQYFGPGTRLTVL.

The chain has TRBV7-2 and TRBJ2-3; 10 nucleotides match TRBD2. The CDR3 has 16 residues. CDR1 is SGHTA and CDR2 is FQGNSA in the germline V gene. J gave up 5 bases and V 4 bases, and 9 bases lay outside the gene matches. The CDR3 DNA sequence: TGTGCCAGCAGCTCTAGCGGGAGTAGGCTTCAAGATACGCAGTATTTT. It yields the protein CASSSSGSRLQDTQYF.

The chain employs TRBV6-2 or TRBV6-3 and TRBJ2-2; 8 bases match TRBD1. The ends lost 7 bases at V and 4 bases at J; junction bases unmatched: 11. CDR1 MNHEY and CDR2 SVGEGT come from the germline V gene. The CDR3 spans 16 residues. This CDR3 is CASTPGQGKSTGELFF. The CDR3 DNA reads TGTGCCAGCACCCCCGGACAGGGAAAGAGCACCGGGGAGCTGTTTTTT.

The chain links TRBV27 to TRBJ2-2, with 11 bases identical to TRBD2. Germline V gives CDR1 MNHEY, CDR2 SMNVEV (reference sequence). V lost 6 bases and J lost 8; bases outside the gene matches: 11. This CDR3 is built from 16 residues. The CDR3: CASRVLAGEIGGELFF. The CDR3 nucleotides read TGTGCCAGCAGGGTACTAGCGGGAGAGATAGGGGGGGAGCTGTTTTTT.

The chain carries TRBV10-3 and TRBJ1-2, with 7 nucleotides matching TRBD1. The germline V gene has CDR1 ENHRY and CDR2 SYGVKD. The V segment lost 7 bases and the J segment 8 bases; nucleotides outside the gene matches: 16. The CDR3 covers 15 residues. CDR3: CAITAGGGGFEGYTF. The CDR3 region has the DNA TGTGCCATCACTGCAGGGGGAGGGGGATTCGAGGGCTACACCTTC.

V is TRBV11-2 and J is TRBJ2-1; D possibly corresponds to TRBD2 (5 bases). The germline V gene encodes CDR1 SGHAT and CDR2 FQNNGV. V was trimmed by 3 bases and J by 3 bases, leaving 9 bases between them. The CDR3 has 14 amino acids. The CDR3 DNA reads as TGTGCCAGCAGCTTCGGACTGGACTACAATGAGCAGTTCTTC. Translation gives CASSFGLDYNEQFF.

The chain uses TRBV7-3 and TRBJ2-7, with TRBD2 matching over 8 bases. The CDR3 length is 16 residues. Germline CDR1 and CDR2: SGHTA and FQGTGA. V dropped 5 bases and J dropped 6; count of bases not matched to a gene: 15. DNA for the CDR3: TGTGCCAGCAGCGCTTCCGGGACTAGGGGGACGGGCGAGCAGTACTTC. It is translated as CASSASGTRGTGEQYF.

This clone was observed once. The chain recombines TRBV14 with TRBJ2-7, with 7 bases aligning to TRBD1. This CDR3 comprises 14 residues. V shed 1 base and J 3 bases; nucleotides not matched to a gene: 3. Germline values: CDR1 SGHDN, CDR2 FVKESK. CDR3 region: CASSQVDRYYEQYF. CDR3 DNA: TGTGCCAGCAGCCAAGTGGACAGGTACTACGAGCAGTACTTC. Variable domain in full (rest from reference TRBV14 and TRBJ2-7): EAGVTQFPSHSVIEKGQTVTLRCDPISGHDNLYWYRRVMGKEIKFLLHFVKESKQDESGMPNNRFLAERTGGTYSTLKVQPAELEDSGVYFCASSQVDRYYEQYFGPGTRLTVT.

The chain joins TRBV19 to TRBJ2-7, with D maybe TRBD2 (6 bases). V was pared by 3 bases and J by 2 bases, with 14 bases between. The CDR3 spans 15 residues. The germline V gene encodes CDR1 LNHDA and CDR2 SQIVND (reference sequence). DNA for the CDR3: TGTGCCAGTAGTATCTTAGCGGAGACCCCCTACGAGCAGTACTTC. It yields the protein CASSILAETPYEQYF. Looking up the rest from reference TRBV19 and TRBJ2-7 gives the full variable domain: DGGITQSPKYLFRKEGQNVTLSCEQNLNHDAMYWYRQDPGQGLRLIYYSQIVNDFQKGDIAEGYSVSREKKESFPLTVTSAQKNPTAFYLCASSILAETPYEQYFGPGTRLTVT.

The chain couples TRBV7-9 to TRBJ2-5; 7 nucleotides line up with TRBD2. The V segment lost 0 bases and the J segment 2 bases; nucleotides outside the gene matches: 3. Germline CDR1 reads SEHNR; CDR2 reads FQNEAQ (reference sequence). The CDR3 extends over 15 amino acids. CDR3 in amino acids: CASSLALAEQETQYF. The CDR3 nucleotides are TGTGCCAGCAGCTTAGCGCTAGCGGAGCAAGAGACCCAGTACTTC.

V and J are TRBV7-9 and TRBJ1-5; D call uncertain. V gave up 5 bases and J gave up 3 bases, with 5 bases separating them. The CDR3 has 12 amino acids. Germline values: CDR1 SEHNR, CDR2 FQNEAQ (reference sequence). CDR3: CASSQANQPQHF. The CDR3 nucleotides read TGTGCCAGCAGCCAGGCCAATCAGCCCCAGCATTTT.

This clone was detected a few times. The chain recombines TRBV4-2 with TRBJ1-1; 7 nucleotides align to TRBD1. This CDR3 region has 15 residues. The V gene's germline CDR1 is LGHNA and CDR2 YNFKEQ. After removal of 1 base from V and 4 bases from J, the junction contained 6 bases not matched to a gene. CDR3 coding DNA: TGTGCCAGCAGCCAAGGGGCAGGGGGGATCACTGAAGCTTTCTTT. This encodes CASSQGAGGITEAFF.

The chain carries TRBV5-6 and TRBJ2-2; no reliable D call. Germline CDR1 is SGHDT and CDR2 is YYEEEE. The CDR3 covers 14 residues. V was pared by 0 bases and J by 4 bases, with 7 bases between. For the CDR3, the DNA is TGTGCCAGCAGCTTGGGCCAGTTCACCGGGGAGCTGTTTTTT. Encoded protein: CASSLGQFTGELFF.

The J gene is TRBJ1-5, the V gene TRBV12-3 or TRBV12-4; D is ambiguous. The CDR3 totals 13 residues. With 4 bases removed from V and 5 bases from J, the gap between germline ends came to 9 bases. The CDR3 protein is CASSWVMDQPQHF. DNA for the CDR3: TGTGCCAGCAGTTGGGTGATGGATCAGCCCCAGCATTTT.

V gene TRBV11-2 combines with J gene TRBJ2-1; 9 nucleotides match TRBD1. With V trimmed by 7 bases and J by 3 bases, 7 bases remained unmatched. The CDR3 is 15 amino acids. Germline V gene data show CDR1 as SGHAT and CDR2 as FQNNGV. The CDR3 DNA reads TGTGCCAGCACCCAGGGGGACAGGGTCTACAATGAGCAGTTCTTC. Its protein product is CASTQGDRVYNEQFF.

The rearrangement uses TRBV10-3 and TRBJ2-1; D is perhaps TRBD1 or TRBD2 (5 bases each). The CDR3 runs to 14 residues. V gave up 1 base and J gave up 5 bases, with 9 bases separating them. Germline-derived CDR1 and CDR2 are ENHRY and SYGVKD. CDR3 protein: CAISEFLGDNEQFF. DNA of the CDR3: TGTGCCATCAGTGAGTTTTTGGGGGACAATGAGCAGTTCTTC.

The rearrangement links TRBV11-3 to TRBJ1-1; D might be TRBD1 (6 bases). The CDR3 covers 14 residues. The ends were cut back, 3 bases at V and 4 bases at J, with 12 bases in the middle. Germline-derived CDR1 and CDR2 are SGHNT and YENEEA. The CDR3: CASSFGGGSTEAFF. The CDR3 bases are TGTGCCAGCAGCTTCGGGGGCGGGAGCACTGAAGCTTTCTTT.

V and J are TRBV27 and TRBJ2-7; no clear D. The CDR3 loop spans 13 amino acids. V was trimmed by 5 bases and J by 0 bases, leaving 8 bases between them. From germline, CDR1 is MNHEY and CDR2 SMNVEV (reference sequence). The CDR3 sequence: CASSQYPSYEQYF. The CDR3 region has the DNA TGTGCCAGCAGTCAGTACCCCTCCTACGAGCAGTACTTC.

V usage is TRBV7-2 and J usage is TRBJ1-2, with D unresolved. CDR3 length equals 13 residues. Germline V gene lookup returns CDR1 SGHTA and CDR2 FQGNSA. V was trimmed by 7 bases and J by 9 bases, leaving 18 bases between them. CDR3 loop: CASTPSAQTSYTF. CDR3 bases: TGTGCCAGCACCCCTTCGGCCCAAACAAGCTACACCTTC. The full variable domain, completed using reference TRBV7-2 and TRBJ1-2, is GAGVSQSPSNKVTEKGKDVELRCDPISGHTALYWYRQSLGQGLEFLIYFQGNSAPDKSGLPSDRFSAERTGGSVSTLTIQRTQQEDSAVYLCASTPSAQTSYTFGSGTRLTVV.

This rearrangement joins TRBV14 to TRBJ2-5; D call uncertain. Trimming removed 2 bases at V and 2 bases at J, with 6 bases between. Germline V gene data show CDR1 as SGHDN and CDR2 as FVKESK. The CDR3 has 13 amino acids. The CDR3 sequence: CASSQQVQETQYF. In nucleotides, the CDR3 is TGTGCCAGCAGCCAACAAGTACAAGAGACCCAGTACTTC.

The gene calls are TRBV6-5 and TRBJ2-5; D is unresolved. This CDR3 has 11 residues. Germline V gene data show CDR1 as MNHEY and CDR2 as SVGAGI. The ends were cut back, 4 bases at V and 9 bases at J, with 9 bases in the middle. In DNA form, the CDR3 reads TGTGCCAGCAGTTCCTACTGGGCCCAGTACTTC. The encoded protein is CASSSYWAQYF.